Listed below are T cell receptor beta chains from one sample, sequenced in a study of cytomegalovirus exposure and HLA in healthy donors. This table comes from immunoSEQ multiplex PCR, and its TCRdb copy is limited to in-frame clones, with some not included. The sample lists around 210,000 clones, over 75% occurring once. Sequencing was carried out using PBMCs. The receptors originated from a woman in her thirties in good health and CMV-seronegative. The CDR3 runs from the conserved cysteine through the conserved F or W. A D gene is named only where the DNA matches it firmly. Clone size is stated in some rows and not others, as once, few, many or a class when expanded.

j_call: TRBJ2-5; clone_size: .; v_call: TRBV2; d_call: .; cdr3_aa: CASRVGGGIYF; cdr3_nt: .
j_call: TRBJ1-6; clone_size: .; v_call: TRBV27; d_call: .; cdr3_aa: CASSLGGGSSYNSPLHF; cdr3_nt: TGTGCCAGCAGTTTGGGGGGCGGGAGCTCCTATAATTCACCCCTCCACTTT
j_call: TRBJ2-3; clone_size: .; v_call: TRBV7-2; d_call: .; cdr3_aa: CASSRSTDTQYF; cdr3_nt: TGTGCCAGCAGCCGTAGCACAGATACGCAGTATTTT
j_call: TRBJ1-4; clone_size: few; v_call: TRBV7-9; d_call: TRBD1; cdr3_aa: CASSLSGQGNEKLFF; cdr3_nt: TGTGCCAGCAGCTTATCGGGACAGGGGAATGAAAAACTGTTTTTT
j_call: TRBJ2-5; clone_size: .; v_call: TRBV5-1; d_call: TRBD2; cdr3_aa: CASSLQDSGRKTQYF; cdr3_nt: TGCGCCAGCAGCTTGCAGGATAGCGGGAGAAAGACCCAGTACTTC
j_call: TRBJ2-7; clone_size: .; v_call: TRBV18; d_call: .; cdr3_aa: CASSPGAAEQYF; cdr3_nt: TGTGCCAGCTCACCGGGGGCGGCCGAGCAGTACTTC
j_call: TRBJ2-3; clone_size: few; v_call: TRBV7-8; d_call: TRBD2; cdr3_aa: CASSWVLAGVGTDTQYF; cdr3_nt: TGTGCCAGCAGCTGGGTACTAGCGGGAGTTGGAACAGATACGCAGTATTTT
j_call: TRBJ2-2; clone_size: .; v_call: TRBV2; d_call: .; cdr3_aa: CASSLHTGELFF; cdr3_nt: TGTGCCAGTAGCCTCCACACCGGGGAGCTGTTTTTT
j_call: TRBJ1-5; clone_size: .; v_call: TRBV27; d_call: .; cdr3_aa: CASTPRGGGSNQPQHF; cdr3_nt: TGTGCCAGCACCCCAAGGGGAGGTGGGAGCAATCAGCCCCAGCATTTT
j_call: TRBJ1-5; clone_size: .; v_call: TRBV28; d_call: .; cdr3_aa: CASSYNGLLSNQPQHF; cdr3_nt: TGTGCCAGCAGTTACAACGGACTCCTAAGCAATCAGCCCCAGCATTTT
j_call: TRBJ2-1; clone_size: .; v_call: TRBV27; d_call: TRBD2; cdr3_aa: CASSWGGRVYNEQFF; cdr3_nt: TGTGCCAGCAGTTGGGGTGGGAGGGTATACAATGAGCAGTTCTTC
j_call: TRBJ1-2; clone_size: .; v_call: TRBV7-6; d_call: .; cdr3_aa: CASSSGQNGYTF; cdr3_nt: TGTGCCAGCAGCTCCGGACAGAATGGCTACACCTTC
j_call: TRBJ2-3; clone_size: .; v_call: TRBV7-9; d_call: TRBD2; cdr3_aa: CASSSSGISPDTQYF; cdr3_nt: TGTGCCAGCAGCTCTAGCGGGATCAGCCCAGATACGCAGTATTTT
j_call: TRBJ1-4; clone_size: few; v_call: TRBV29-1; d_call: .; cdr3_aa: CSVTTGFGEKLFF; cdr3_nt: TGCAGCGTGACTACAGGGTTCGGGGAAAAACTGTTTTTT
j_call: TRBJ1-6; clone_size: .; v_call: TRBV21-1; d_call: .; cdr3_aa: CASSKARQAQSSYNSPLHF; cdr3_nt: TGTGCCAGCAGCAAAGCTCGGCAGGCTCAAAGCTCCTATAATTCACCCCTCCACTTT
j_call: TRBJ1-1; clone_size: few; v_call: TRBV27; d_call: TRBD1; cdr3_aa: CASSGRDREGNTEAFF; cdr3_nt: TGTGCCAGCAGTGGCCGGGACAGGGAAGGGAACACTGAAGCTTTCTTT
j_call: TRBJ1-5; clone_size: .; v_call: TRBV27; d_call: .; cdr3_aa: CASSNTGSNQPQHF; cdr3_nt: TGTGCCAGCAGCAACACAGGGAGCAATCAGCCCCAGCATTTT
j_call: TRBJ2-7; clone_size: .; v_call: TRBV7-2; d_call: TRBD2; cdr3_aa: CASSERTSGGPPYEQYF; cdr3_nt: TGTGCCAGCAGCGAGCGGACTAGCGGGGGGCCCCCCTACGAGCAGTACTTC
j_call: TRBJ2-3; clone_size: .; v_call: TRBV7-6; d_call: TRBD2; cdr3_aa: CASSLASTSGNTDTQYF; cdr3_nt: TGTGCCAGCAGCTTAGCTAGTACTAGCGGAAACACAGATACGCAGTATTTT
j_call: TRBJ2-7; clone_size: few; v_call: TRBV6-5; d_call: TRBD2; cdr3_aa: CASSQGLVGEQYF; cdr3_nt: TGTGCCAGCAGTCAAGGACTAGTGGGTGAGCAGTACTTC
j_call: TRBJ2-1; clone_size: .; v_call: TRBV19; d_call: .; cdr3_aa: CASIGRDRRNEQFF; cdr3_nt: TGTGCCAGTATCGGGCGGGACCGTCGCAATGAGCAGTTCTTC
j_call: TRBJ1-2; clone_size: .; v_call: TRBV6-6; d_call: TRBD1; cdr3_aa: CASSSRDRVSGYTF; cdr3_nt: TGTGCCAGCAGTTCAAGGGACAGAGTGTCTGGCTACACCTTC
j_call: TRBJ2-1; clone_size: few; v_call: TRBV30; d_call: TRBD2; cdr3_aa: CAWSRLRSVPGLAGASYNEQFF; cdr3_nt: TGTGCCTGGAGTAGGCTTAGATCAGTCCCGGGACTAGCGGGGGCATCCTACAATGAGCAGTTCTTC
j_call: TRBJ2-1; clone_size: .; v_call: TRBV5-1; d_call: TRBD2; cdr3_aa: CASSLGLAGGLYNEQFF; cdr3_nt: TGCGCCAGCAGCTTGGGGCTAGCGGGAGGACTATACAATGAGCAGTTCTTC
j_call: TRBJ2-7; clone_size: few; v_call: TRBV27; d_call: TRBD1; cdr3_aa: CASSAYRGHEQYF; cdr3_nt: TGTGCCAGCAGTGCCTACAGGGGGCACGAGCAGTACTTC
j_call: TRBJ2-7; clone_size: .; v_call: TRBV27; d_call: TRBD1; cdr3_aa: CASSLTTGTGVYEQYF; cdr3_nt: TGTGCCAGCAGTTTAACTACCGGGACAGGGGTTTACGAGCAGTACTTC
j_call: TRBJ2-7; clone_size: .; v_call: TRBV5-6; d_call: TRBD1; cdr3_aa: CASSAGQGIHEQYF; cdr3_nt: TGTGCCAGCAGCGCGGGACAGGGGATCCACGAGCAGTACTTC
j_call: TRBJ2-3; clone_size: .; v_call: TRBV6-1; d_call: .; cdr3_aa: CASSELLDTDTQYF; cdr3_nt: TGTGCCAGCAGTGAATTGTTAGACACAGATACGCAGTATTTT
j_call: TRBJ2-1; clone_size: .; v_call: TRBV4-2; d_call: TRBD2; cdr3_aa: CASSQPLAGGRNEQFF; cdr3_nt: TGTGCCAGCAGCCAGCCCCTAGCGGGGGGGCGGAATGAGCAGTTCTTC
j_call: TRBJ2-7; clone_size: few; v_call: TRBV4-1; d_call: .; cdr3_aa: CASSQQRLTAYEQYF; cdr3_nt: TGCGCCAGCAGCCAACAGCGACTCACCGCCTACGAGCAGTACTTC
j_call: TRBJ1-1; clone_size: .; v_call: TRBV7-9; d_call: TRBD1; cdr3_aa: CASSAPGQGKTEAFF; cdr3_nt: TGTGCCAGCAGCGCTCCGGGACAGGGGAAGACTGAAGCTTTCTTT
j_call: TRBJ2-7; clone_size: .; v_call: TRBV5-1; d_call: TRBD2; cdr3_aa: CASSWVAGGSYEQYF; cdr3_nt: TGCGCCAGCAGCTGGGTAGCGGGAGGGTCCTACGAGCAGTACTTC
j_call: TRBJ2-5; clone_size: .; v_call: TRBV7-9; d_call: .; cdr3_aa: CSSSRLTLETQYF; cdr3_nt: TGTTCCAGCAGCCGACTTACCTTGGAGACCCAGTACTTC
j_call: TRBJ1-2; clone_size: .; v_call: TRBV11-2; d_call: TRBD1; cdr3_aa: CASSLAQGGGYTF; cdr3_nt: TGTGCCAGCAGCTTAGCGCAGGGGGGTGGCTACACCTTC
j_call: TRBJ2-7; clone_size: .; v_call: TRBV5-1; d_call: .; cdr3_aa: CASSLGTDFIYEQYF; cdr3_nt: TGCGCCAGCAGTCTTGGTACAGATTTTATCTACGAGCAGTACTTC
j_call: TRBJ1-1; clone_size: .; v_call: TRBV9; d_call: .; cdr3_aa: CASSPRGGQTEAFF; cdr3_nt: TGTGCCAGCAGCCCCCGAGGAGGGCAAACTGAAGCTTTCTTT
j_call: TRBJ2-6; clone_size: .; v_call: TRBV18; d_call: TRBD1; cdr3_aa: CASTQYIGQGSGANVLTF; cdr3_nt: TGTGCCAGCACTCAGTACATCGGACAGGGGTCTGGGGCCAACGTCCTGACTTTC
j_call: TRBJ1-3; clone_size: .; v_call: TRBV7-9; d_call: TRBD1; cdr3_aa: CSSRTGGNTIYF; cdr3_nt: TGTTCCAGCCGGACAGGGGGAAACACCATATATTTT
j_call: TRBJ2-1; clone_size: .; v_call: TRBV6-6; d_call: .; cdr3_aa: CASSFGVYNEQFF; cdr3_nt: TGTGCCAGCAGTTTCGGAGTCTACAATGAGCAGTTCTTC
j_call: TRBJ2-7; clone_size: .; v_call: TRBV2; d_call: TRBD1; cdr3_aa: CAITQGAQAEQYF; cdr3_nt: TGTGCCATTACACAGGGGGCGCAAGCCGAGCAGTACTTC
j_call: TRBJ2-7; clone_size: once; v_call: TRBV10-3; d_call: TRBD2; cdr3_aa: CAISDPGTRFPYEQYF; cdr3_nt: TGTGCCATCAGTGACCCCGGGACTAGATTCCCCTACGAGCAGTACTTC
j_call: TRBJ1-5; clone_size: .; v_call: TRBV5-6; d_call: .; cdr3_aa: CASSLQGWPQHF; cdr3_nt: TGTGCCAGCAGTCTACAGGGTTGGCCCCAGCATTTT
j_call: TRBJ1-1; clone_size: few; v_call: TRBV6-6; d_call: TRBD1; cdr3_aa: CASSRPRDRGLEAFF; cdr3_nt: TGTGCCAGCAGCCGACCACGGGACAGGGGGCTTGAAGCTTTCTTT
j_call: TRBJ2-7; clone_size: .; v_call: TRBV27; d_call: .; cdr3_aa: CASNPMLGARGYEQYF; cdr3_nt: TGTGCCAGCAACCCCATGTTGGGGGCAAGGGGCTACGAGCAGTACTTC
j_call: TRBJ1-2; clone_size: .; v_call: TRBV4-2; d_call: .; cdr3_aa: CASSTSGGYTF; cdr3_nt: TGTGCCAGCAGCACCTCGGGTGGCTACACCTTC
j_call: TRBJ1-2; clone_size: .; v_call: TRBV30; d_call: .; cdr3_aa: CAWSGGAAGYGYTF; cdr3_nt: TGTGCCTGGAGTGGAGGCGCGGCGGGCTATGGCTACACCTTC